The sequence of this T cell receptor beta chain was determined in a study of shared T cell receptors in the human thymus. TCRdb keeps only in-frame clones here, not all; method: immunoSEQ multiplex PCR. The table lists some 720,000 clones, around nine tenths of them singletons. Germline CDR1 MNHEY, CDR2 SVGAGI. The CDR3 consists of 15 residues. V lost 5 bases and J lost 5; bases outside the gene matches: 9. These data were also reused for a study on human thymus T cells.

The gene calls are TRBV6-5 and TRBJ2-5; TRBD1 aligns across 9 bases. The receptor was isolated from a boy under two years old with a congenital heart defect. Material: thymocytes. In DNA form, the CDR3 reads TGTGCCAGCAGTACATGGACAGGGGAAGGTGAGACCCAGTACTTC. Translating gives CASSTWTGEGETQYF.